The 26 T cell receptor beta chains below were found in one sample sequenced in a study of shared clonotypes between healthy human individuals. In the naive CD8 group, cells lacked CD45RO and were positively selected for CCR7, so terminally differentiated effector memory CD45RA+ cells were left out. Method: immunoSEQ multiplex PCR; TCRdb's copy keeps in-frame clones and lacks some. The table includes about 2 million clones, roughly 94% detected once. Sequences were obtained from naive CD8+ T cells sorted from blood. The receptors come from a young man in good health.

The table lists this clone with a count of one. The chain has TRBV11-3 and TRBJ2-2; a weak D match, TRBD2 (5 bases). From germline, CDR1 is SGHNT and CDR2 YENEEA. This CDR3 region has 13 residues. Trimming shortened V by 5 bases and J by 4 bases, and 8 bases separated the two germline ends. The CDR3 sequence: CASSPRATGELFF. The CDR3, as DNA: TGTGCCAGCAGCCCGAGGGCCACCGGGGAGCTGTTTTTT.

The chain uses TRBV30 and TRBJ2-7; TRBD1 is a possible D gene (5 bases). The CDR3 runs 14 residues. V was trimmed by 0 bases and J by 1 base, leaving 10 bases between them. Germline-derived CDR1 and CDR2 are GTSNPN and SVGIG (reference sequence). The CDR3 loop reads CAWSVQAGSYEQYF. In nucleotides, the CDR3 is TGTGCCTGGAGTGTACAGGCAGGGTCCTACGAGCAGTACTTC.

The chain has TRBV4-1 and TRBJ1-2, with D unclear. This CDR3 spans 15 amino acids. Germline CDR1 and CDR2: MGHRA and YSYEKL. Trimming cost V 1 base and J 2 bases, with 11 bases left between them. For the CDR3, the DNA is TGCGCCAGCAGCCAAGTAGCCTCGGGAAACTATGGCTACACCTTC. Residues: CASSQVASGNYGYTF.

The J gene is TRBJ1-4, the V gene TRBV4-2, with TRBD1 matching over 7 bases. V dropped 0 bases and J dropped 8; count of bases not matched to a gene: 9. The CDR3 consists of 16 residues. CDR1 and CDR2 from the germline V gene are LGHNA and YNFKEQ. The CDR3 protein is CASSQDPDRTDEKLFF. The CDR3 DNA reads as TGTGCCAGCAGCCAAGATCCGGACAGGACTGACGAAAAACTGTTTTTT.

The chain recombines TRBV5-5 with TRBJ2-7; D is unresolved. Trimming removed 4 bases from V and 5 bases from J, with 13 bases in between. The germline V gene has CDR1 SGHKS and CDR2 YYEKEE (reference sequence). The CDR3 totals 13 residues. CDR3 amino acids: CASSRHLDNEQYF. Here the CDR3 DNA reads TGTGCCAGCAGCCGGCATTTGGATAACGAGCAGTACTTC.

The chain recombines TRBV6-5 with TRBJ2-7; D not resolved. The V and J ends lost 4 bases and 2 bases respectively, with 6 bases between them. This CDR3 contains 12 residues. Germline V gene data show CDR1 as MNHEY and CDR2 as SVGAGI. CDR3 sequence (DNA): TGTGCCAGCAGTTTCGACACCTACGAGCAGTACTTC. It codes for CASSFDTYEQYF.

With respect to this clone: Other DNA sequences of this sample code for an identical CDR3. The chain recombines TRBV19 with TRBJ2-7; 10 bases are shared with TRBD1. The V gene's germline CDR1 is LNHDA and CDR2 SQIVND (reference sequence). This CDR3 is built from 14 residues. Germline trimming cut 4 bases from V and 4 bases from J; bases unmatched to any gene: 4. The CDR3 reads CASSTGTGAYEQYF. CDR3 bases: TGTGCCAGTAGTACCGGGACAGGGGCTTACGAGCAGTACTTC.

V usage is TRBV2 and J usage is TRBJ2-7; possible D gene TRBD2, 6 bases. The CDR3 length is 15 residues. V was clipped by 3 bases and J by 2 bases, with 14 bases between them. Per the germline V gene, CDR1 is SNHLY and CDR2 is FYNNEI. The CDR3 bases are TGTGCCAGCAGTGATGAAGGTAGCGGACCCTACGAGCAGTACTTC. Translation: CASSDEGSGPYEQYF.

J is TRBJ2-1 and V is TRBV7-9, with a possible D match to TRBD2 (6 bases). CDR3 length: 17 amino acids. The V end lost 3 bases, the J end lost 0 bases, and 15 bases lay between the germline ends. Germline CDR1 is SEHNR and CDR2 is FQNEAQ (reference sequence). The CDR3 protein is CASSLEGGDSSYNEQFF. The CDR3 DNA reads TGTGCCAGCAGCTTGGAAGGCGGGGATAGCTCCTACAATGAGCAGTTCTTC.

Remarks on this clone: The identical CDR3 is also encoded by other nucleotide sequences in the sample. The chain is built from TRBV7-9 and TRBJ2-7; 9 bases are shared with TRBD1. The length of the CDR3 is 16 residues. CDR1 SEHNR and CDR2 FQNEAQ come from the germline V gene (reference sequence). J gave up 2 bases and V 3 bases, and 8 bases lay outside the gene matches. This CDR3 reads CASSLGPGQGTYEQYF. The CDR3 nucleotides are TGTGCCAGCAGCTTGGGACCGGGACAGGGTACCTACGAGCAGTACTTC.

The gene calls are TRBV7-9 and TRBJ2-7, with D possibly called TRBD1 or TRBD2 (5 bases each). The CDR3 totals 15 residues. Germline loops: CDR1 SEHNR, CDR2 FQNEAQ (reference sequence). Trimming took 4 bases from V and 5 from J, leaving 18 bases between them. The CDR3 spells CASSWDPFEVDEQYF. The DNA of the CDR3 is TGTGCCAGCAGCTGGGACCCTTTCGAGGTCGACGAGCAGTACTTC.

The V and J genes are TRBV5-6 and TRBJ1-2; D call uncertain. Germline lookup yields CDR1 SGHDT and CDR2 YYEEEE. The V and J ends lost 0 bases and 4 bases respectively, with 7 bases between them. The CDR3 has 13 amino acids. CDR3 protein: CASSLEPFYGYTF. CDR3 DNA: TGTGCCAGCAGCTTGGAGCCCTTCTATGGCTACACCTTC.

The chain joins TRBV29-1 to TRBJ1-1; TRBD1 matches 7 bases. From germline, CDR1 is SQVTM and CDR2 ANQGSEA. The CDR3 covers 13 residues. J lost 7 bases, V lost 6 bases, and 11 bases had no gene match. The CDR3 region is CSVYNLGTVEAFF. The CDR3 coding sequence is TGCAGCGTGTACAACCTCGGGACAGTTGAAGCTTTCTTT.

CDR3 coding DNA: TGCGCCAGCAGCCAAGAGGGTTGGACCGCCTACGAGCAGTACTTC. Protein: CASSQEGWTAYEQYF. The chain couples TRBV4-1 to TRBJ2-7; no firm D call. The CDR3 is 15 residues long. The V gene lost 0 bases and the J gene lost 2 bases, with 11 bases spanning the gap. The germline V gene encodes CDR1 MGHRA and CDR2 YSYEKL.

The J gene is TRBJ1-5, the V gene TRBV2, with TRBD1 identical over 8 bases. From germline, CDR1 is SNHLY and CDR2 FYNNEI. The length of the CDR3 is 15 residues. V dropped 3 bases and J dropped 5; count of bases not matched to a gene: 6. In nucleotides, the CDR3 is TGTGCCAGCAGTGAGGAGACAGGGGTGTATCAGCCCCAGCATTTT. Translating gives CASSEETGVYQPQHF.

This clone was picked up one time. This chain links TRBV19 with TRBJ1-6; D might be TRBD1 (5 bases). Germline CDR1 reads LNHDA; CDR2 reads SQIVND (reference sequence). This CDR3 region has 14 residues. Trimming took 6 bases from V and 7 from J, leaving 13 bases between them. The CDR3 DNA follows: TGTGCCAGTAGATGGGGCGAGGGAAATTCACCCCTCCACTTT. Its translation is CASRWGEGNSPLHF.

The chain joins TRBV28 to TRBJ2-1; tentatively, D is TRBD1 (5 bases). This CDR3 is 14 amino acids long. CDR1 MDHEN and CDR2 SYDVKM come from the germline V gene. V was shortened by 4 bases and J by 8 bases, with 15 bases between the two germline ends. The CDR3 coding sequence is TGTGCCAGCAGTTCCCCGCAAGGGGCCGATGAGCAGTTCTTC. Its protein is CASSSPQGADEQFF.

This clone showed up just once. Other nucleotide sequences in the sample specify the same CDR3. The CDR3 DNA sequence: TGTGCCAGCAGCTTACCAGAGGGCTACGAGCAGTACTTC. As protein: CASSLPEGYEQYF. The chain recombines TRBV7-9 with TRBJ2-7, with D possibly matching TRBD2 (5 bases). Germline loops: CDR1 SEHNR, CDR2 FQNEAQ (reference sequence). The CDR3 consists of 13 residues. V was pared by 2 bases and J by 3 bases, with 8 bases between.

This clone was detected once. The rearrangement joins TRBV19 to TRBJ2-5, with TRBD1 as a possible D gene (7 bases). The V end was cut by 5 bases, the J end by 4 bases, with 17 bases between. CDR3 length equals 15 residues. Germline CDR1 reads LNHDA; CDR2 reads SQIVND (reference sequence). As DNA, the CDR3 is TGTGCCAGTAGTCCCTTCGTGGAGGGGGCAGAGACCCAGTACTTC. This encodes CASSPFVEGAETQYF.

The DNA for the CDR3 is TGTGCCAGTAGTAGTTGGACAGGGGCGGACGAGCAGTACTTC. Translating gives CASSSWTGADEQYF. The chain combines TRBV19 with TRBJ2-7; 9 bases are shared with TRBD1. This CDR3 has 14 amino acids. Per the germline V gene, CDR1 is LNHDA and CDR2 is SQIVND (reference sequence). V shed 4 bases, J shed 5 bases, and the junction held 6 bases outside the gene matches.

The rearrangement uses TRBV5-1 and TRBJ1-3, with D tentatively TRBD1 (6 bases). Trimming left V 0 bases short and J 0 bases short, with 16 bases between. This CDR3 is built from 18 residues. CDR1 and CDR2 from the germline V gene are SGHRS and YFSETQ. CDR3: CASSLESGDRHSGNTIYF. DNA of the CDR3: TGCGCCAGCAGCTTGGAGTCTGGCGACAGGCACTCTGGAAACACCATATATTTT.

J is TRBJ1-1 and V is TRBV19; D call uncertain. From germline, CDR1 is LNHDA and CDR2 SQIVND (reference sequence). The CDR3 is made up of 15 amino acids. V lost 4 bases and J 1 base, leaving 13 bases between the germline ends. The CDR3 DNA follows: TGTGCCAGTAGTACCACATGGGATGCGAACACTGAAGCTTTCTTT. This gives the protein CASSTTWDANTEAFF.

The chain employs TRBV14 and TRBJ1-2; TRBD1 matches 8 bases. The germline V gene encodes CDR1 SGHDN and CDR2 FVKESK. This CDR3 contains 13 residues. Trimming at V came to 7 bases and at J to 2 bases, leaving 3 bases not matched to a gene. CDR3 nucleotides: TGTGCCAGCACCCGACAGGGGAACTATGGCTACACCTTC. It yields the protein CASTRQGNYGYTF.

The chain joins TRBV6-4 to TRBJ2-1; 8 bases map to TRBD2. The germline V gene has CDR1 MRHNA and CDR2 SNTAGT. The CDR3 totals 15 residues. With V trimmed by 6 bases and J by 0 bases, 4 bases remained unmatched. The CDR3 protein is CASSPGGGSYNEQFF. DNA for the CDR3: TGTGCCAGCAGCCCCGGGGGGGGCTCCTACAATGAGCAGTTCTTC.

V is TRBV2 and J is TRBJ1-2, with D possibly matching TRBD1 (5 bases). Trimming left V 0 bases short and J 7 bases short, with 9 bases between. The germline CDR1 and CDR2 sequences are SNHLY and FYNNEI. The CDR3 is made up of 13 amino acids. This CDR3 reads CASSEAGGFGYTF. For the CDR3, the DNA is TGTGCCAGCAGTGAAGCGGGGGGATTTGGCTACACCTTC.

This clone was seen a single time. The chain joins TRBV7-9 to TRBJ2-3; 13 bases map to TRBD2. Germline assignment: CDR1 SEHNR and CDR2 FQNEAQ (reference sequence). The CDR3 sequence is 18 residues long. V shed 5 bases, J shed 5 bases, and the junction held 13 bases outside the gene matches. The CDR3 spells CASSPQMTSGGSEDTQYF. CDR3 coding DNA: TGTGCCAGCAGCCCCCAAATGACTAGCGGGGGGAGTGAAGATACGCAGTATTTT.